The T cell receptor beta chain described here comes from a study of tumor-infiltrating lymphocytes in oesophageal squamous cell carcinoma. Germline V gene data show CDR1 as MNHGY and CDR2 as SAAAGT. Germline trimming cut 2 bases from V and 5 bases from J; bases unmatched to any gene: 6. The CDR3 is 17 residues long. TCRdb independently ran MiXCR on the PCR reads; one entry per CDR3 protein. This table holds over 10,000 distinct CDR3 sequences, around 48% found once. The sample consisted of esophageal tumor tissue. This chain links TRBV6-8 with TRBJ2-5; 15 bases match TRBD2. The origin of this receptor is a female donor with esophageal squamous cell carcinoma. CDR3: CASSYGLAGGPVETQYF. CDR3 nucleotides: TGTGCCAGCAGTTACGGACTAGCGGGAGGGCCTGTTGAGACCCAGTACTTC.